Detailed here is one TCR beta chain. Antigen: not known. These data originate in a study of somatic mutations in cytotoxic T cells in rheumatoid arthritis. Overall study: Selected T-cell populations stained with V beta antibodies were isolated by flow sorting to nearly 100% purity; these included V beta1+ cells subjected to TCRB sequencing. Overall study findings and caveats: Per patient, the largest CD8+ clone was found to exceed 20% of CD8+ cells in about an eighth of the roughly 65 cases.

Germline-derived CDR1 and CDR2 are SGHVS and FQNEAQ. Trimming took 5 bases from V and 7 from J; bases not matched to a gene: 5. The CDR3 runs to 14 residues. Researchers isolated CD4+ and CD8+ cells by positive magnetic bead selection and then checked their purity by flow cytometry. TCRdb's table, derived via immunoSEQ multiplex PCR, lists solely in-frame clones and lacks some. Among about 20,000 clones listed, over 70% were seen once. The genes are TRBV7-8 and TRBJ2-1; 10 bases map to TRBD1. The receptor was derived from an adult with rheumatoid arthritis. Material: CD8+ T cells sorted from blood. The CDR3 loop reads CASSERTGGNEQFF. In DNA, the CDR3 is TGTGCCAGCAGCGAGCGGACAGGGGGTAATGAGCAGTTCTTC.